Below are 19 T cell receptor beta chains sequenced from a single sample in a study of CD8+CD57+ T cells in acquired aplastic anemia. Researchers used genomic DNA as the template to profile TCR beta VDJ and CDR3. A single record per CDR3 protein comes from TCRdb applying MiXCR to the reads. The data show about 71,000 distinct CDR3 sequences, under 65% seen once. Sequenced input: sorted CD4+, CD8+, or CD8+CD57+ T cells (not recorded which) from PBMCs. The origin of the receptors is a human donor in good health, serving as a control.

By its share, this clonotype is medium-sized. CDR3 in DNA: TGTGCCATCAGTGATCAGCGGGAGACAGATACGCAGTATTTT. The encoded protein is CAISDQRETDTQYF. The chain carries TRBV10-3 and TRBJ2-3, with 8 bases fitting TRBD2. The CDR3 length is 14 residues. V dropped 3 bases and J dropped 3; count of bases not matched to a gene: 2. Germline CDR1 is ENHRY and CDR2 is SYGVKD.

This clonotype came up once. CDR3 sequence: CASSLTTGNGYTF. CDR3 in DNA: TGTGCCAGCAGCCTTACCACAGGGAATGGCTACACCTTC. V and J are TRBV2 and TRBJ1-2; perhaps TRBD1 as D (6 bases). Per the germline V gene, CDR1 is SNHLY and CDR2 is FYNNEI. The CDR3 is 13 amino acids. V was clipped by 6 bases and J by 6 bases, with 14 bases between them. The complete variable domain, with remaining parts taken from reference TRBV2 and TRBJ1-2, reads EPEVTQTPSHQVTQMGQEVILRCVPISNHLYFYWYRQILGQKVEFLVSFYNNEISEKSEIFDDQFSVERPDGSNFTLKIRSTKLEDSAMYFCASSLTTGNGYTFGSGTRLTVV.

The chain uses TRBV2 and TRBJ2-3; 10 bases match TRBD2. This CDR3 spans 14 amino acids. Trimming removed 2 bases from V and 5 bases from J; junction bases left unmatched: 1. CDR1 is SNHLY, CDR2 FYNNEI, per germline. The CDR3 here is CASSERLAGDTQYF. For the CDR3, the DNA is TGTGCCAGCAGTGAAAGACTAGCGGGAGATACGCAGTATTTT.

V gene TRBV19 combines with J gene TRBJ2-7; TRBD2 matches 10 bases. V shed 9 bases, J shed 2 bases, and the junction held 7 bases outside the gene matches. CDR1 and CDR2 from the germline V gene are LNHDA and SQIVND (reference sequence). The CDR3 has 14 amino acids. CDR3 amino acids: CASSRAGGPYEQYF. The CDR3 DNA sequence: TGTGCCAGCAGCCGAGCGGGGGGGCCCTACGAGCAGTACTTC. Using reference TRBV19 and TRBJ2-7 for the parts outside the CDR3, the full variable domain is DGGITQSPKYLFRKEGQNVTLSCEQNLNHDAMYWYRQDPGQGLRLIYYSQIVNDFQKGDIAEGYSVSREKKESFPLTVTSAQKNPTAFYLCASSRAGGPYEQYFGPGTRLTVT.

The rearrangement links TRBV29-1 to TRBJ1-1; no reliable D call. This CDR3 has 15 residues. Germline CDR1 is SQVTM and CDR2 is ANQGSEA. Trimming removed 4 bases at V and 1 base at J, with 16 bases between. The chain's CDR3 is CSVADIGLGNTEAFF. DNA for the CDR3: TGCAGCGTTGCCGACATCGGGTTGGGGAACACTGAAGCTTTCTTT.

This clonotype was detected ten times or more. The chain combines TRBV4-1 with TRBJ2-2, with 7 bases that match TRBD1. Germline values: CDR1 MGHRA, CDR2 YSYEKL. The CDR3 has 16 amino acids. The V gene end was trimmed by 1 base and the J gene end by 2 bases; junction bases not matched to a gene: 4. DNA for the CDR3: TGCGCCAGCAGCCAAGGTGGACAGGCAAACACCGGGGAGCTGTTTTTT. Translation: CASSQGGQANTGELFF.

This clonotype appeared once. The chain recombines TRBV24-1 with TRBJ2-5, with D perhaps given as TRBD1 or TRBD2 (5 bases each). CDR1 is KGHDR, CDR2 SFDVKD, per germline. CDR3 length: 15 residues. V lost 1 base to trimming and J lost 1 base, with 9 bases between them. CDR3 protein: CATSDFWGSQETQYF. CDR3 in DNA: TGTGCCACCAGTGATTTCTGGGGGAGCCAAGAGACCCAGTACTTC.

This clonotype was found many times. The V call is TRBV4-1, the J call TRBJ1-1; D possibly corresponds to TRBD1 (5 bases). The V gene lost 2 bases and the J gene lost 5 bases, with 12 bases spanning the gap. Germline CDR1 and CDR2: MGHRA and YSYEKL. The CDR3 runs 14 residues. CDR3 nucleotides: TGCGCCAGCAGCCAATTTGACAGCTATACTGAAGCTTTCTTT. Amino acids: CASSQFDSYTEAFF.

This rearrangement joins TRBV7-3 to TRBJ2-7; D is ambiguous. The CDR3 runs to 11 residues. Germline V gene data show CDR1 as SGHTA and CDR2 as FQGTGA. V gave up 6 bases and J gave up 7 bases, with 10 bases separating them. The CDR3 region is CASRDLREQYF. In DNA form, the CDR3 reads TGTGCCAGCAGGGATCTCCGGGAGCAGTACTTC.

The genes are TRBV13 and TRBJ2-5; 7 bases fit TRBD1. CDR1 is PRHDT and CDR2 is FYEKMQ in the germline V gene (reference sequence). The CDR3 loop spans 14 amino acids. J gave up 5 bases and V 5 bases, and 8 bases lay outside the gene matches. In DNA, the CDR3 is TGTGCCAGCAGCGCCGACAGGGTGGTTGAGACCCAGTACTTC. Residues: CASSADRVVETQYF.

Only a few counts were recorded for this clonotype. The rearrangement links TRBV13 to TRBJ2-7; 7 positions agree with TRBD1. V lost 5 bases to trimming and J lost 1 base; unmatched junction nucleotides: 11. Germline-derived CDR1 and CDR2 are PRHDT and FYEKMQ (reference sequence). The CDR3 length is 16 residues. The CDR3 spells CASSLVYTGVSYEQYF. In DNA form, the CDR3 reads TGTGCCAGCAGCCTCGTTTACACAGGGGTGTCCTACGAGCAGTACTTC.

This clonotype was seen more than once but under ten times. The chain couples TRBV2 to TRBJ1-2; 8 bases fit TRBD1. The CDR3 extends over 11 amino acids. After removal of 11 bases from V and 7 bases from J, the junction contained 6 bases not matched to a gene. The germline V gene encodes CDR1 SNHLY and CDR2 FYNNEI. This CDR3 reads CADRGEAGYTF. CDR3 sequence (DNA): TGTGCCGACAGGGGCGAGGCTGGCTACACCTTC.

This clonotype appeared a single time. The chain joins TRBV20-1 to TRBJ2-5; 12 bases are a match to TRBD2. The germline gives CDR1 DFQATT, CDR2 SNEGSKA (reference sequence). This CDR3 comprises 15 residues. V shed 1 base and J 5 bases; nucleotides not matched to a gene: 5. The CDR3 spells CSARGLAGARETQYF. The CDR3 DNA reads as TGCAGTGCTAGAGGACTAGCGGGAGCTCGTGAGACCCAGTACTTC.

This sequence joins TRBV7-9 and TRBJ1-4, with D unclear. Germline CDR1 is SEHNR and CDR2 is FQNEAQ (reference sequence). V was pared by 0 bases and J by 7 bases, with 6 bases between. This CDR3 has 13 amino acids. CDR3 DNA sequence: TGTGCCAGCAGCTTAGCACAGACTGAAAAACTGTTTTTT. Translating gives CASSLAQTEKLFF.

This clonotype was counted once. This chain links TRBV19 with TRBJ2-3; TRBD1 matches at 7 bases. The better agreement between TRBJ1-5 and the DNA end casts doubt on the J call. CDR1 is LNHDA and CDR2 is SQIVND in the germline V gene (reference sequence). This CDR3 comprises 16 residues. The CDR3 reads CASSRQGQSSNQPQHF. CDR3 nucleotide sequence: TGTGCCAGCTCCCGACAGGGACAGAGTAGCAATCAGCCCCAGCATTTT.

The rearrangement joins TRBV5-1 to TRBJ2-7; D is perhaps TRBD2 (5 bases). Germline CDR1 is SGHRS and CDR2 is YFSETQ. CDR3 size: 13 residues. The germline V and J ends were trimmed by 4 bases and 2 bases, with 10 bases remaining between them. DNA for the CDR3: TGCGCCAGCAGCCACGAGCGGCCCTACGAGCAGTACTTC. Its protein is CASSHERPYEQYF.

There are many counts of this clonotype. This chain links TRBV19 with TRBJ2-5; D call uncertain. Germline CDR1 reads LNHDA; CDR2 reads SQIVND (reference sequence). This CDR3 spans 14 amino acids. V was trimmed by 5 bases and J by 1 base, leaving 11 bases between them. CDR3 DNA sequence: TGTGCCAGTAGTTCTCGACGTCCCCAAGAGACCCAGTACTTC. This translates into CASSSRRPQETQYF.

A remark on this clonotype: A much larger clone sits a single nucleotide away, making a read error possible. The genes are TRBV5-8 and TRBJ2-2; tentative D call: TRBD2 (5 bases). The germline V gene encodes CDR1 SGHTS and CDR2 YDEGEE. The CDR3 is made up of 15 amino acids. CDR3 DNA sequence: TGTGCCAGCAGCTTGCGATACGGGTTCCCCGGGGAGCTGCTTTTT. It codes for CASSLRYGFPGELLF.

With regard to this clonotype: This may come from a read error, since a much larger clone is one base off. The chain joins TRBV5-4 to TRBJ2-5; TRBD2 agrees at 10 bases. The CDR3 loop spans 15 amino acids. Germline loops: CDR1 SGHNT, CDR2 YYREEE (reference sequence). V lost 0 bases and J lost 11; bases outside the gene matches: 10. The CDR3 bases are TGTGCCAGCAGCTTGGGGACTAGCGGTTACAATGAGCAGTACTTC. This translates into CASSLGTSGYNEQYF.